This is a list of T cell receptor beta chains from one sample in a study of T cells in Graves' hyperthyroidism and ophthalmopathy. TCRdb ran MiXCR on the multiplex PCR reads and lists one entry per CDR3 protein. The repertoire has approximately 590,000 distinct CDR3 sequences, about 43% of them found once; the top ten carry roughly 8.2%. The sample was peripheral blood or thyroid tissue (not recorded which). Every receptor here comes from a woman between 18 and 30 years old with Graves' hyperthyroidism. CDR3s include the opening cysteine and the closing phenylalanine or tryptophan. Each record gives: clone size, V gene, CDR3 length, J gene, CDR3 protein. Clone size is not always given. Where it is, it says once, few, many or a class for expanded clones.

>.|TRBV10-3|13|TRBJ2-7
CATSEQGTYEQYF
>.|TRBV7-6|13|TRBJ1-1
CASRGSVNTEAFF
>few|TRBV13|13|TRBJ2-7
CASSEWTVYEQYF
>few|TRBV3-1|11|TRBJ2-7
CASSQGESEYF
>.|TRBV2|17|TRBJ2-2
CASSYPRPGGVTGELFF
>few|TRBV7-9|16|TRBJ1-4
CASSLQPQGRNEKLFF
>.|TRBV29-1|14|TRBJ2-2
CSVEGGLGAYELFF
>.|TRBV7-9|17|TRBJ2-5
CASSLNVLAGGYDVQYF
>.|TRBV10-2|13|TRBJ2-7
CASSYMGSYEQYF
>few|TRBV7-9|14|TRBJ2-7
CASSRRRDSYEQYF
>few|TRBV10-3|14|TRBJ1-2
CASSYVRGNYGYTF
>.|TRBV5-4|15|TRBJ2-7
CASSLEPQGLYEQYF
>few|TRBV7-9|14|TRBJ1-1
CASSLLGEGTEAFF
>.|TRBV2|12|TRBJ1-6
CASKDRHSPLHF
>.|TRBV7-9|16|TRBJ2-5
CASSPVSMARQETQYF
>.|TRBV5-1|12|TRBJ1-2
CASSLSRSGYTF
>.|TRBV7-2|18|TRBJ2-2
CASSQDPQGSTNTGELFF
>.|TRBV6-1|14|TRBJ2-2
CASSYVRGLGELFF
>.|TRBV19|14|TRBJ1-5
CASSEQDGGAPQHF
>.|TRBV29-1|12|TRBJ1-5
CSKGTGYQPQHF
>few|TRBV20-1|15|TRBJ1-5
CSARTTGEESQPQHF
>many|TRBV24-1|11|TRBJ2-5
CATSDPETQYF
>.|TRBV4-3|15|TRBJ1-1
CASSQGETGWTEAFF
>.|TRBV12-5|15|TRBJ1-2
CASGLYPLSVYGYTF
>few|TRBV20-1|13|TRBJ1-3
CSAYRDGENTIYF
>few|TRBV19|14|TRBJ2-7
CASSGTSGFYEQYF
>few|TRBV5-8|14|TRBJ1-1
CASSQEGSNTEAFF
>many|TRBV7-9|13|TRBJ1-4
CASSLGGNEKLFF
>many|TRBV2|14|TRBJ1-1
CASSLDRLNTEAFF
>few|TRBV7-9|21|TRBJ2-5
CASSPRRRPPGLAGGPETQYF
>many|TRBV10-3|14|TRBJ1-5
CAIKPGEENHPQHF
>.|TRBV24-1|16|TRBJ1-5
CASSYPASVGNQPQHF
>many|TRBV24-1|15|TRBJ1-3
CATSDNQGDGNTIYF
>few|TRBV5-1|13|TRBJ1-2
CASSHDTNYGYTF
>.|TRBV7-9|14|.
CASSSAGSEDTQYF
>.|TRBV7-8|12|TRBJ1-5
CASGHNNQPQHF
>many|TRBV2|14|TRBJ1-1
CASSPLDVNTEAFF
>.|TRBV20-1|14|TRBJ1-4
CSASVGGVNEKLFF
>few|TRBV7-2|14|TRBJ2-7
CASSSVRTIYEQYF
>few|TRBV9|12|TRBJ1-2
CASSVVTDGYTF
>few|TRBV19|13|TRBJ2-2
CASSYVGAGELFF
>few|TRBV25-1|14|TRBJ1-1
CASRRDTATTEAFF
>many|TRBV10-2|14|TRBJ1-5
CASQEPYSNQPQHF
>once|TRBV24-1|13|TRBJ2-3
CATSGTVDNTQYF
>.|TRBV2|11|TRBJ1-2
CARGTGDGYTF
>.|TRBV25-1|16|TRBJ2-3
CASSSRLAGWIDTQYF
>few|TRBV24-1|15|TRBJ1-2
CATPPRTGGGYGYTF
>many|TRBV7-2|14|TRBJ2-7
CASSARPQSREQYF
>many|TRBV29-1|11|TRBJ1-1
CSVGGQDEAFF
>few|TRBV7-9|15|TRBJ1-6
CASSLANRGGSPLHF
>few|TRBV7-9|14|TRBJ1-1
CASSPVLVNTEAFF
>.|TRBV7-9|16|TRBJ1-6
CASSQDQGQGNPPLHF
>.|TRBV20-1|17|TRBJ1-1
CSASLDRGRRVDTEAFF
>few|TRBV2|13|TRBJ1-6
CASSLTGVSPLHF